The 19 T cell receptor beta chains listed next were all sequenced from one sample in a study of T cells in Graves' hyperthyroidism and ophthalmopathy. It was RNA transcripts that yielded the amplified TCR beta CDR3 regions. The study used the HTBI primer set for a first-round RT-PCR of the TCR CDR3. TCRdb redid the calling of the multiplex PCR reads with MiXCR, one entry per CDR3 protein. Among roughly 98,000 distinct CDR3 sequences listed, approximately 40% were seen once. Sample: peripheral blood or thyroid tissue (not recorded which). Receptor source: a woman aged 30 to 39 with Graves' hyperthyroidism.

The V gene is TRBV13, the J gene TRBJ2-5, with D unresolved. V gave up 3 bases and J gave up 5 bases, with 16 bases separating them. The length of the CDR3 is 15 residues. CDR1 PRHDT and CDR2 FYEKMQ come from the germline V gene (reference sequence). The DNA for the CDR3 is TGTGCCAGCAGCTTGAGTCTCAGCCTGGGGGAGACCCAGTACTTC. This sequence encodes CASSLSLSLGETQYF.

At least ten counts were recorded for this clonotype. The chain links TRBV5-1 to TRBJ2-7, with a possible D match to TRBD1 (6 bases). Per the germline V gene, CDR1 is SGHRS and CDR2 is YFSETQ. The CDR3 is made up of 16 amino acids. Trimming took 5 bases from V and 4 from J, leaving 22 bases between them. In DNA form, the CDR3 reads TGCGCCAGCAGGACCCTCAGGGGTCCAAGGAGGTACGAGCAGTACTTC. This encodes CASRTLRGPRRYEQYF.

This clonotype occurred a few times. The genes are TRBV5-1 and TRBJ2-3; D is possibly TRBD2 (5 bases). The V and J ends lost 3 bases and 0 bases respectively, with 8 bases between them. There are 14 residues in the CDR3. Looked up from germline, CDR1 is SGHRS and CDR2 is YFSETQ. CDR3 region: CASSSGESTDTQYF. In nucleotides, the CDR3 is TGCGCCAGCAGCTCCGGGGAAAGCACAGATACGCAGTATTTT.

The rearrangement joins TRBV15 to TRBJ2-5; 12 bases match TRBD1. The ends lost 11 bases at V and 0 bases at J; junction bases unmatched: 4. The CDR3 has 14 amino acids. Germline V gene sequence: CDR1 LNHNV, CDR2 YYDKDF (reference sequence). CDR3 in DNA: TGTGCCGTCCGGGACAGGGGGCACCAAGAGACCCAGTACTTC. It encodes CAVRDRGHQETQYF.

This sequence joins TRBV15 and TRBJ1-1; possible D gene TRBD1, 5 bases. CDR3 length equals 13 residues. Trimming removed 3 bases at V and 4 bases at J, with 9 bases between. CDR1 LNHNV and CDR2 YYDKDF come from the germline V gene (reference sequence). CDR3 region: CATSSYGTTEAFF. In DNA form, the CDR3 reads TGTGCCACCAGCAGTTACGGGACCACTGAAGCTTTCTTT.

There are many counts of this clonotype. The chain combines TRBV19 with TRBJ1-5; D gene uncertain. V lost 6 bases to trimming and J lost 4 bases, with 7 bases between them. The CDR3 extends over 12 amino acids. The germline V gene has CDR1 LNHDA and CDR2 SQIVND (reference sequence). In nucleotides, the CDR3 is TGTGCCAGTAGCCTAAATAATCAGCCCCAGCATTTT. It codes for CASSLNNQPQHF.

In this sample, this clonotype turned up a few times. The chain uses TRBV28 and TRBJ1-4, with D tentatively TRBD1 (5 bases). V was trimmed by 1 base and J by 3 bases, leaving 27 bases between them. Germline V lookup: CDR1 MDHEN, CDR2 SYDVKM. The length of the CDR3 is 21 residues. The CDR3 loop reads CASSLFGRGGELGEANEKLFF. As DNA, the CDR3 is TGTGCCAGCAGTTTATTCGGAAGGGGCGGCGAGCTGGGGGAGGCTAATGAAAAACTGTTTTTT. The full variable domain, in which reference TRBV28 and TRBJ1-4 provide the parts outside the CDR3, is DVKVTQSSRYLVKRTGEKVFLECVQDMDHENMFWYRQDPGLGLRLIYFSYDVKMKEKGDIPEGYSVSREKKERFSLILESASTNQTSMYLCASSLFGRGGELGEANEKLFFGSGTQLSVL.

A word on this clonotype: The junction and the germline gene differ at one end; a read error may be behind it. Here the CDR3 DNA reads TGTGCCAGCAGCCCCCTTTGGACAGGATCTAACACTGAAGCTCTCTTT. It is translated as CASSPLWTGSNTEALF. The V gene is TRBV6-5, the J gene TRBJ1-1, with 7 bases aligning to TRBD1. CDR1 MNHEY and CDR2 SVGAGI come from the germline V gene. There are 16 residues in the CDR3.

Turning to this clonotype: The junction departs from germline at one end; a sequencing error may be responsible. This chain links TRBV5-6 with TRBJ2-6; D gene uncertain. Germline CDR1 is SGHDT and CDR2 is YYEEEE. This CDR3 is built from 13 residues. The CDR3, as DNA: TGTGTCAGCAGCTTGTACGGGGCCAACGTCCTGACTTTC. Translation gives CVSSLYGANVLTF.

As concerns this clonotype: A much larger clone sits a single nucleotide away, making a read error possible. V and J are TRBV7-8 and TRBJ2-7; the D gene is possibly TRBD2 (6 bases). Germline CDR1 and CDR2: SGHVS and FQNEAQ. The CDR3 has 16 residues. The CDR3 loop reads CAGSQAPGSPSDEQYF. The CDR3 DNA follows: TGCGCCGGCAGCCAAGCCCCTGGGAGCCCTAGCGACGAGCAGTACTTC. The variable domain in full, completed from reference TRBV7-8 and TRBJ2-7, reads GAGVSQSPRYKVAKRGQDVALRCDPISGHVSLFWYQQALGQGPEFLTYFQNEAQLDKSGLPSDRFFAERPEGSVSTLKIQRTQQEDSAVYLCAGSQAPGSPSDEQYFGPGTRLTVT.

This clonotype was counted at least ten times. The CDR3: CASSLARWEYTGELFF. CDR3 DNA sequence: TGTGCCAGCAGCTTAGCAAGATGGGAGTACACCGGGGAGCTGTTTTTT. V and J are TRBV7-6 and TRBJ2-2, with TRBD2 as a possible D gene (5 bases). The germline V gene has CDR1 SGHVS and CDR2 FNYEAQ. The CDR3 totals 16 residues. Trimming stripped 0 bases from V and 3 bases from J, with 11 bases between.

The chain couples TRBV10-3 to TRBJ2-7, with a tentative D call TRBD2 (6 bases). The V end was cut by 9 bases, the J end by 7 bases, with 22 bases between. Per germline, CDR1 ENHRY and CDR2 SYGVKD. The CDR3 has 14 amino acids. CDR3 in amino acids: CAITSRRAHGEQYF. CDR3 DNA sequence: TGTGCCATAACTAGCAGGAGGGCCCATGGGGAGCAGTACTTC.

The genes are TRBV2 and TRBJ1-6; no clear D. This CDR3 is 14 amino acids long. Trimming removed 3 bases at V and 12 bases at J, with 15 bases between. Germline V gene lookup returns CDR1 SNHLY and CDR2 FYNNEI. CDR3 sequence (DNA): TGTGCCAGCAGTGACTCAGCGACGGATTTACCCCTCCACTTT. This translates into CASSDSATDLPLHF. The complete variable domain, with remaining parts taken from reference TRBV2 and TRBJ1-6, reads EPEVTQTPSHQVTQMGQEVILRCVPISNHLYFYWYRQILGQKVEFLVSFYNNEISEKSEIFDDQFSVERPDGSNFTLKIRSTKLEDSAMYFCASSDSATDLPLHFGNGTRLTVT.

In this sample, this clonotype turned up many times. The V call is TRBV27, the J call TRBJ1-2, with D uncertain. The germline gives CDR1 MNHEY, CDR2 SMNVEV (reference sequence). This CDR3 has 14 residues. The V gene lost 0 bases and the J gene lost 8 bases, with 13 bases spanning the gap. The CDR3 region is CASSLSAVGAGYTF. The DNA of the CDR3 is TGTGCCAGCAGTTTATCGGCAGTGGGTGCGGGCTACACCTTC.

This clonotype has more than one count but fewer than ten. The chain employs TRBV28 and TRBJ2-2; D is undetermined. The CDR3 is made up of 13 amino acids. Deletions cut 9 bases from V and 0 bases from J, with 8 bases between. Germline assignment: CDR1 MDHEN and CDR2 SYDVKM. The CDR3 spells CASFIPNTGELFF. In DNA form, the CDR3 reads TGTGCCAGTTTTATACCGAACACCGGGGAGCTGTTTTTT.

This clonotype has ten or more counts. The chain recombines TRBV20-1 with TRBJ2-2; D might be TRBD2 (6 bases). V was clipped by 1 base and J by 6 bases, with 15 bases between them. Germline V gives CDR1 DFQATT, CDR2 SNEGSKA (reference sequence). There are 15 residues in the CDR3. CDR3 protein: CSARGWRGSSGELFF. CDR3 in DNA: TGCAGTGCTAGAGGTTGGCGGGGAAGTTCCGGGGAGCTGTTTTTT.

This clonotype has ten or more counts. The V call is TRBV11-2, the J call TRBJ2-7, with 8 positions matching TRBD1. The ends lost 3 bases at V and 2 bases at J; junction bases unmatched: 3. Germline V gene lookup returns CDR1 SGHAT and CDR2 FQNNGV. The CDR3 totals 14 residues. The CDR3, as DNA: TGTGCCAGCAGCTTCGGGACAGGAACCTACGAGCAGTACTTC. This encodes CASSFGTGTYEQYF.

This clonotype showed up many times. This sequence joins TRBV19 and TRBJ2-3; D is perhaps TRBD1 or TRBD2 (5 bases each). The CDR3 totals 14 residues. Trimming shortened V by 10 bases and J by 2 bases, and 16 bases separated the two germline ends. Per the germline V gene, CDR1 is LNHDA and CDR2 is SQIVND (reference sequence). CDR3 sequence (DNA): TGTGCCACTACCCCGGGACCTTTCACAGATACGCAGTATTTT. Translating gives CATTPGPFTDTQYF.

This clonotype was observed many times. V usage is TRBV7-2 and J usage is TRBJ2-7; D is uncertain. This CDR3 region has 13 residues. Per germline, CDR1 SGHTA and CDR2 FQGNSA. Trimming cost V 2 bases and J 7 bases, with 12 bases left between them. This chain's CDR3 is CASSLPKSREQYF. The CDR3, as DNA: TGTGCCAGCAGCTTACCAAAGAGCCGGGAGCAGTACTTC.